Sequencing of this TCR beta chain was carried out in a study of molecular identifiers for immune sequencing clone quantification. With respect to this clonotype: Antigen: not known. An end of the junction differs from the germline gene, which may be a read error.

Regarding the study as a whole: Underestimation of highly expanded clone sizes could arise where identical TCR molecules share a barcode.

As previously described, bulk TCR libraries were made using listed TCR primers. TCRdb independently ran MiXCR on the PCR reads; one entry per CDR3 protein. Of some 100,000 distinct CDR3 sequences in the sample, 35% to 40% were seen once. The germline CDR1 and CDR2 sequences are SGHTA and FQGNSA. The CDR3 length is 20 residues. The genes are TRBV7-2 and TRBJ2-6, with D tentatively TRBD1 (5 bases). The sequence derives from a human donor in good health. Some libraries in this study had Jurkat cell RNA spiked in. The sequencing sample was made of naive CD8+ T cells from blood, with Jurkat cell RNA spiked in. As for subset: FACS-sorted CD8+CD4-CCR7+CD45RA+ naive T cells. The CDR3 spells CASSPPPGYLLSSGANDLTF. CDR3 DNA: TGTGCCAGCAGCCCCCCCCCAGGTTATCTACTGAGCTCTGGGGCCAACGACCTGACTTTC. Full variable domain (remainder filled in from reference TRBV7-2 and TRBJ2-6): GAGVSQSPSNKVTEKGKDVELRCDPISGHTALYWYRQSLGQGLEFLIYFQGNSAPDKSGLPSDRFSAERTGGSVSTLTIQRTQQEDSAVYLCASSPPPGYLLSSGANDLTFGAGSRLTVL.